The 5 T cell receptor beta chains in this list originate from one sample, sequenced in a study of beta chain features in type 1 diabetes. All of the isolated RNA was reverse transcribed, so expressed TCRB transcripts were sequenced. Produced via immunoSEQ multiplex PCR; TCRdb's table is partial and in-frame only. This repertoire shows around 500,000 clones, about 30% found once; its top ten account for about 0.065%. The sequenced sample consisted of naive CD4+ T cells from blood. All receptors come from a man aged 18 to 29 in good health.

This clone has only a few counts. J is TRBJ2-5 and V is TRBV19; no definite D call. Deletions cut 6 bases from V and 5 bases from J, with 7 bases between. From germline, CDR1 is LNHDA and CDR2 SQIVND (reference sequence). There are 11 residues in the CDR3. The CDR3 protein is CASSPGETQYF. The CDR3 nucleotides read TGTGCCAGTAGCCCTGGGGAGACCCAGTACTTC.

The chain couples TRBV27 to TRBJ2-5; the D is unclear. The CDR3 covers 12 residues. V lost 4 bases and J lost 1, with 4 bases in between. CDR1 and CDR2 (germline): MNHEY, SMNVEV (reference sequence). The CDR3: CASSSVQETQYF. As DNA, the CDR3 is TGTGCCAGCAGTTCCGTCCAAGAGACCCAGTACTTC.

The V gene is TRBV5-4, the J gene TRBJ2-2, with D unclear. Germline CDR1 and CDR2: SGHNT and YYREEE (reference sequence). The CDR3 totals 15 residues. The V gene lost 4 bases and the J gene lost 7 bases, with 17 bases spanning the gap. In DNA, the CDR3 is TGTGCCAGCAGCGCCCGGGCCCCGTCCAGCGGGGAGCTGTTTTTT. It translates to CASSARAPSSGELFF.

This clone has a handful of counts. The V gene is TRBV5-1, the J gene TRBJ2-1, with unresolved D. The CDR3 totals 11 residues. The germline gives CDR1 SGHRS, CDR2 YFSETQ. V lost 5 bases and J lost 8, with 8 bases in between. The CDR3 nucleotides read TGCGCCAGCAGAGTGGGCGATGAGCAGTTCTTC. Amino acids: CASRVGDEQFF.

In this sample, this clone turned up a few times. The rearrangement uses TRBV30 and TRBJ1-5; possibly TRBD1 for D (6 bases). Germline V gives CDR1 GTSNPN, CDR2 SVGIG (reference sequence). Trimming pared 5 bases from V and 4 bases from J, leaving 9 bases between. This CDR3 is 12 amino acids long. The CDR3 reads CAWDRLNQPQHF. CDR3 nucleotide sequence: TGTGCCTGGGACAGGTTAAATCAGCCCCAGCATTTT.